This TCR beta chain was documented in a study of T cell responses to AZD1222 COVID-19 vaccine. Study-wide points: Targets within unmutated variant regions were reportedly found for nearly half of spike-specific TCRs. Sampled repertoires all dated from after the peak T cell response. Mostly white British, mostly female donors; authors suggested clonal diversity may be underestimated.

Trimming shortened V by 4 bases and J by 8 bases, and 18 bases separated the two germline ends. The CDR3 extends over 15 amino acids. CDR1 and CDR2 (germline): SEHNR, FQNEAQ (reference sequence). Note on this clone: Its antigen is still unknown.

The data were produced by immunoSEQ multiplex PCR, yet TCRdb's version contains in-frame clones alone and is incomplete. The table has under 150,000 clones, 93% seen once; the top ten hold approximately 5.4%. The receptor was isolated from an adult in good health. The starting material was peripheral blood, obtained on day 0 of AZD1222 vaccination. The chain is built from TRBV7-9 and TRBJ2-1; D is possibly TRBD2 (5 bases). The CDR3, as DNA: TGTGCCAGCAGCTCTGGGTGGGGAGCGCGCGATGAGCAGTTCTTC. It translates to CASSSGWGARDEQFF.